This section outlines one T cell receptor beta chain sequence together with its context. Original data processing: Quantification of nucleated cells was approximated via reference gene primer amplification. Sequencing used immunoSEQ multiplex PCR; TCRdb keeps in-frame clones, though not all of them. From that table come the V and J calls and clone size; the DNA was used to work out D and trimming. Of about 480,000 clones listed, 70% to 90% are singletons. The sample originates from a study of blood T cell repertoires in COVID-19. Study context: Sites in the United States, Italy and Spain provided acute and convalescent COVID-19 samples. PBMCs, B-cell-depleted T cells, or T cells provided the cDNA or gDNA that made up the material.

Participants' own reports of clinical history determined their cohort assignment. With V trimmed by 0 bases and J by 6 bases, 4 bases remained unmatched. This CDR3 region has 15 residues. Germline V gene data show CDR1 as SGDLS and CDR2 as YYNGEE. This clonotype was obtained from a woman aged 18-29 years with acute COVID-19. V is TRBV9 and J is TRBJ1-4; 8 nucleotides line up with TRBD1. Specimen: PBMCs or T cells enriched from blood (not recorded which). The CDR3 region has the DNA TGTGCCAGCAGCGTAGATGGGACAGGTTATGAAAAACTGTTTTTT. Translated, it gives CASSVDGTGYEKLFF.